The 5 T cell receptor beta chains in this list originate from one sample, sequenced in a study of OX40 agonist ivuxolimab in advanced cancers. Receptor libraries were prepared by the immunoSEQ multiplex PCR assay. TCRdb provides this immuneACCESS table in a form limited to in-frame rearrangements. Some clones are lacking; in checked studies, under half of them reflect an unresolved V gene, and why the rest are absent is not known. Recorded for this sample are about 52,000 clones; around four fifths of them occurred a single time. In total, the top ten clones hold approximately 13% of the sample. This specimen was CD4+ or CD8+ T cells sorted from blood, taken in a trial of the OX40 agonist ivuxolimab. Every receptor here comes from an adult with an advanced solid tumor such as melanoma, head and neck, liver or kidney cancer.

The chain uses TRBV2 and TRBJ2-1; 7 nucleotides line up with TRBD1. Germline loops: CDR1 SNHLY, CDR2 FYNNEI. The CDR3 has 16 amino acids. The trim removed 7 bases at V and 5 bases at J, leaving 14 bases unmatched. In DNA, the CDR3 is TGTGCCAGCATTTCCCGTGACAGGGAACAAGACAATGAGCAGTTCTTC. Translation: CASISRDREQDNEQFF.

The chain combines TRBV7-9 with TRBJ2-2, with a weak D call TRBD1 (6 bases). The CDR3 is 14 residues long. Germline assignment: CDR1 SEHNR and CDR2 FQNEAQ (reference sequence). V was pared by 5 bases and J by 7 bases, with 14 bases between. The CDR3 DNA follows: TGTGCCAGCAGCGCACAGGGAACTCACGGGGAGCTGTTTTTT. It encodes CASSAQGTHGELFF.

This rearrangement joins TRBV9 to TRBJ1-1; D might be TRBD1 (5 bases). The CDR3 contains 16 residues. Trimming removed 4 bases from V and 0 bases from J, with 16 bases in between. From germline, CDR1 is SGDLS and CDR2 YYNGEE. CDR3 loop: CASSSPRAGLNTEAFF. The CDR3 region has the DNA TGTGCCAGCAGCTCCCCCCGGGCGGGGCTGAACACTGAAGCTTTCTTT.

The rearrangement uses TRBV2 and TRBJ2-1; TRBD2 aligns across 14 bases. The J segment lost 9 bases and the V segment lost 8 bases, leaving 9 bases of the junction unmatched. This CDR3 spans 15 amino acids. Per germline, CDR1 SNHLY and CDR2 FYNNEI. The CDR3 DNA is TGTGCCAGCGTAGAGACTAGCGGGGGGGCCGCTGAGCAGTTCTTC. It translates to CASVETSGGAAEQFF. Using reference TRBV2 and TRBJ2-1 for the parts outside the CDR3, the full variable domain is EPEVTQTPSHQVTQMGQEVILRCVPISNHLYFYWYRQILGQKVEFLVSFYNNEISEKSEIFDDQFSVERPDGSNFTLKIRSTKLEDSAMYFCASVETSGGAAEQFFGPGTRLTVL.

The rearrangement joins TRBV7-9 to TRBJ1-2; D gene unclear. Trimming removed 3 bases from V and 4 bases from J, with 15 bases in between. The V gene's germline CDR1 is SEHNR and CDR2 FQNEAQ (reference sequence). The CDR3 has 15 amino acids. CDR3 protein: CASSLSTAPVYGYTF. DNA of the CDR3: TGTGCCAGCAGCTTGTCTACTGCACCCGTCTATGGCTACACCTTC.